This TCR beta chain was identified in a study of T cells in localized non-small cell lung cancer. Details on this clone: What it recognizes is unknown.

Germline V gives CDR1 LGHNT, CDR2 FRNRAP. The CDR3 extends over 14 amino acids. Trimming took off 4 bases at V and 0 bases at J, with 7 bases between the two ends. Study-level points and caveats: Compared with tumor, uninvolved adjacent lung displayed greater T cell clonality, ranking highest overall.

Clones were read by immunoSEQ multiplex PCR, and TCRdb kept only the in-frame ones, dropping some. Of tens of thousands of clones listed, around four fifths were seen once; the top ten hold approximately 31%. The sample here was peripheral blood, taken before any cancer treatment. The chain couples TRBV12-5 to TRBJ1-5; D gene unclear. This receptor was obtained from a male donor older than 55 with stage II squamous cell lung carcinoma. CDR3 protein: CASGYGISNQPQHF. The CDR3 nucleotides read TGTGCTAGTGGTTATGGGATTAGCAATCAGCCCCAGCATTTT.